The 27 T cell receptor beta chains listed next were all sequenced from one sample in a study of vaccination and CD4 T cells after COVID-19. Sequencing of DNA taken from cultured CD4+ T cells relied on the Oncomine TCR Beta short-read assay. One entry per CDR3 protein results from TCRdb running MiXCR on the PCR reads. This table has under 8,000 distinct CDR3 sequences, under 65% appearing once. Treatment meaning: approximately 10-day PBMC culture with coronavirus spike peptide pools or control peptides (ViraFEST assay). Harvesting of the unexposed donor's CD4+ T cells predated the COVID-19 pandemic (2011-2018). No cognate antigen is known for these TCRs. Sequenced sample: CD4+ T cells from blood, cultured in vitro. The receptors were gathered from a human donor in good health.

The J gene is TRBJ2-7, the V gene TRBV2, with 13 bases that match TRBD2. CDR1 and CDR2 (germline): SNHLY, FYNNEI. The CDR3 has 19 residues. V lost 6 bases, J lost 2 bases, and 16 bases stayed unmatched. The CDR3 DNA sequence: TGTGCCAGCAGCCGACACCGACTAGCGGGAGGCCAACAAACCTACGAGCAGTACTTC. Translating gives CASSRHRLAGGQQTYEQYF. Full variable domain (rest looked up from reference TRBV2 and TRBJ2-7): EPEVTQTPSHQVTQMGQEVILRCVPISNHLYFYWYRQILGQKVEFLVSFYNNEISEKSEIFDDQFSVERPDGSNFTLKIRSTKLEDSAMYFCASSRHRLAGGQQTYEQYFGPGTRLTVT.

The genes are TRBV19 and TRBJ2-5; the match to TRBD1 covers 9 bases. CDR1 LNHDA and CDR2 SQIVND come from the germline V gene (reference sequence). V shed 4 bases and J 1 base; nucleotides not matched to a gene: 7. The length of the CDR3 is 16 residues. This chain's CDR3 is CASSKRTGVTQETQYF. CDR3 DNA sequence: TGTGCCAGTAGTAAGCGGACAGGGGTGACCCAAGAGACCCAGTACTTC.

The rearrangement joins TRBV15 to TRBJ1-2; D unclear. This CDR3 has 13 residues. V lost 6 bases and J lost 3, with 11 bases in between. Germline V lookup: CDR1 LNHNV, CDR2 YYDKDF (reference sequence). DNA of the CDR3: TGTGCCACCAGAGGCGGGTTCGACTATGGCTACACCTTC. Protein: CATRGGFDYGYTF. Supplemented by reference TRBV15 and TRBJ1-2, the full variable domain reads DAMVIQNPRYQVTQFGKPVTLSCSQTLNHNVMYWYQQKSSQAPKLLFHYYDKDFNNEADTPDNFQSRRPNTSFCFLDIRSPGLGDTAMYLCATRGGFDYGYTFGSGTRLTVV.

In its sample, this clonotype was seen a few times. The rearrangement uses TRBV5-4 and TRBJ2-3, with D hard to call. The CDR3 extends over 13 amino acids. Germline CDR1 is SGHNT and CDR2 is YYREEE (reference sequence). The V and J ends lost 4 bases and 6 bases respectively, with 12 bases between them. The CDR3 nucleotides are TGTGCCAGCAGCCCACACCGTACCGATACGCAGTATTTT. Translated: CASSPHRTDTQYF.

The chain has TRBV7-2 and TRBJ2-4; D may match TRBD1 or TRBD2 (6 bases each). The germline CDR1 and CDR2 sequences are SGHTA and FQGNSA. Deletions cut 5 bases from V and 5 bases from J, with 16 bases between. The CDR3 length is 15 residues. The CDR3 sequence: CASSQSTGAQNIQYF. The DNA for the CDR3 is TGTGCCAGCAGCCAGTCAACGGGGGCACAAAACATTCAGTACTTC.

This clonotype showed up just a few times. This chain links TRBV12-3 or TRBV12-4 with TRBJ1-5, with D tentatively TRBD1 (5 bases). V lost 7 bases, J lost 2 bases, and 18 bases lay in between. This CDR3 region has 16 residues. DNA of the CDR3: TGTGCCAGCACCAACGACCGCCAAGGGGGCAATCAGCCCCAGCATTTT. Translating it yields CASTNDRQGGNQPQHF.

The rearrangement uses TRBV6-5 and TRBJ2-3; no firm D call. CDR1 MNHEY and CDR2 SVGAGI come from the germline V gene. Deletions cut 2 bases from V and 5 bases from J, with 14 bases between. The CDR3 consists of 15 residues. CDR3 sequence: CASSYDAPPGDTQYF. Here the CDR3 DNA reads TGTGCCAGCAGTTACGACGCCCCACCAGGAGATACGCAGTATTTT.

The chain joins TRBV5-1 to TRBJ2-5; 10 bases fit TRBD1. The CDR3 extends over 16 amino acids. Germline CDR1 is SGHRS and CDR2 is YFSETQ. The V and J ends lost 1 base and 5 bases, in that order; junction bases with no gene match: 8. In nucleotides, the CDR3 is TGCGCCAGCAGCTTGACCGGACAGGGGGTGCGTGAGACCCAGTACTTC. Its translation is CASSLTGQGVRETQYF.

This clonotype has a handful of counts. CDR3 coding DNA: TGTGCCAGCAGCAAAGAAGGCCTGGGGAGCACCGGGGAGCTGTTTTTT. This encodes CASSKEGLGSTGELFF. The chain carries TRBV27 and TRBJ2-2; D perhaps matches TRBD2 (5 bases). Germline CDR1 is MNHEY and CDR2 is SMNVEV (reference sequence). V was shortened by 6 bases and J by 4 bases, with 18 bases between the two germline ends. The CDR3 consists of 16 residues.

This clonotype was seen once. This rearrangement joins TRBV20-1 to TRBJ1-1; 9 bases fit TRBD1. The V and J ends lost 3 bases and 3 bases, in that order; junction bases with no gene match: 11. Germline V gene sequence: CDR1 DFQATT, CDR2 SNEGSKA (reference sequence). The CDR3 covers 16 residues. The CDR3 nucleotides are TGCAGTGCTAGGAAGGAAGGGACAGGGCTATACACTGAAGCTTTCTTT. As protein: CSARKEGTGLYTEAFF.

This sequence joins TRBV15 and TRBJ2-2; D is uncertain. The V gene's germline CDR1 is LNHNV and CDR2 YYDKDF (reference sequence). CDR3 size: 14 residues. Trimming pared 0 bases from V and 7 bases from J, leaving 9 bases between. In DNA form, the CDR3 reads TGTGCCACCAGCAGAGATCATTCCTACGGGGAGCTGTTTTTT. Its protein is CATSRDHSYGELFF.

The rearrangement joins TRBV19 to TRBJ1-1; D unclear. The V end lost 4 bases, the J end lost 1 base, and 4 bases lay between the germline ends. The CDR3 is made up of 12 amino acids. Germline V gene sequence: CDR1 LNHDA, CDR2 SQIVND (reference sequence). CDR3 DNA: TGTGCCAGTAGTAGACAGAACACTGAAGCTTTCTTT. Protein product: CASSRQNTEAFF.

This clonotype was counted only a few times. The chain uses TRBV19 and TRBJ2-5, with 11 bases fitting TRBD2. This CDR3 comprises 15 residues. From germline, CDR1 is LNHDA and CDR2 SQIVND (reference sequence). V lost 4 bases, J lost 2 bases, and 3 bases stayed unmatched. CDR3 coding DNA: TGTGCCAGTAGTACAGGGACTAGCGGACAAGAGACCCAGTACTTC. It specifies CASSTGTSGQETQYF.

This chain uses TRBV10-3 with TRBJ1-1, with D possibly being TRBD1 (5 bases). Per the germline V gene, CDR1 is ENHRY and CDR2 is SYGVKD. The CDR3 is 13 amino acids. V shed 11 bases and J shed 1 base, with 14 bases lying between them. The CDR3 protein is CASRRGQNTEAFF. CDR3 DNA: TGTGCCTCGCGGAGGGGCCAGAACACTGAAGCTTTCTTT.

The chain has TRBV6-1 and TRBJ2-2; 10 bases agree with TRBD2. V was clipped by 7 bases and J by 3 bases; unmatched bases: 8. Germline CDR1 is MNHNS and CDR2 is SASEGT. The CDR3 totals 16 residues. CDR3 bases: TGTGCCAGCACTTTAGCGGGAGGCCCGGACACCGGGGAGCTGTTTTTT. Translating it yields CASTLAGGPDTGELFF.

The chain carries TRBV6-1 and TRBJ2-3; tentatively, D is TRBD1 (5 bases). The CDR3 sequence is 14 residues long. V was cut by 7 bases and J by 3 bases, with 14 bases left in between. CDR1 and CDR2 from the germline V gene are MNHNS and SASEGT. The CDR3 loop is CASTPGQLTDTQYF. DNA of the CDR3: TGTGCCAGCACCCCAGGACAATTGACAGATACGCAGTATTTT.

The rearrangement joins TRBV27 to TRBJ2-1; D unclear. The germline gives CDR1 MNHEY, CDR2 SMNVEV (reference sequence). The CDR3 runs 15 residues. Trimming pared 0 bases from V and 5 bases from J, leaving 11 bases between. In nucleotides, the CDR3 is TGTGCCAGCAGTTTATCATGGGCGGCAGACAATGAGCAGTTCTTC. Translating it yields CASSLSWAADNEQFF.

Only a few counts were recorded for this clonotype. The genes are TRBV6-2 or TRBV6-3 and TRBJ2-2; tentative D call: TRBD2 (5 bases). Germline CDR1 and CDR2: MNHEY and SVGEGT. Trimming stripped 6 bases from V and 3 bases from J, with 11 bases between. The CDR3 is 14 amino acids. The CDR3 DNA is TGTGCCAGCAGGCCACTCGGGGACACCGGGGAGCTGTTTTTT. The encoded protein is CASRPLGDTGELFF.

This clonotype has just one count. The chain joins TRBV2 to TRBJ1-5; no firm D call. Per the germline V gene, CDR1 is SNHLY and CDR2 is FYNNEI. Between the trimmed V and J ends, which lost 1 base and 3 bases, there was a span of 7 bases. The CDR3 is 14 residues long. Here the CDR3 reads CASSEGRSNQPQHF. The CDR3 DNA sequence: TGTGCCAGCAGTGAAGGTCGTTCCAATCAGCCCCAGCATTTT.

The chain uses TRBV21-1 and TRBJ2-5. TRBV21-1 is deemed a pseudogene. CDR3 length: 15 amino acids. The CDR3, as DNA: TGTGCCAGCAGCAAAAGGAGACAGTACCAAGAGACCCAGTACTTC. It yields the protein CASSKRRQYQETQYF.

This clonotype showed up just a few times. The J gene is TRBJ2-1, the V gene TRBV6-1; D call uncertain. Germline V gives CDR1 MNHNS, CDR2 SASEGT. V shed 0 bases and J shed 8 bases, with 2 bases lying between them. This CDR3 comprises 11 residues. The CDR3, as DNA: TGTGCCAGCAGTGAAGCATATGAGCAGTTCTTC. It codes for CASSEAYEQFF.

This clonotype came up a few times. The V gene is TRBV19, the J gene TRBJ1-2; D remains ambiguous. Germline loops: CDR1 LNHDA, CDR2 SQIVND (reference sequence). There are 13 residues in the CDR3. V was trimmed by 3 bases and J by 8 bases, leaving 13 bases between them. The CDR3 sequence: CASSIGPVGGYTF. The DNA for the CDR3 is TGTGCCAGTAGTATCGGCCCCGTCGGAGGCTACACCTTC.

V and J are TRBV6-2 or TRBV6-3 and TRBJ2-3, with D unresolved. With 6 bases removed from V and 5 bases from J, the gap between germline ends came to 15 bases. This CDR3 contains 14 residues. CDR1 is MNHEY and CDR2 is SVGEGT in the germline V gene. The CDR3 here is CASRPFRIIDTQYF. The CDR3 nucleotides read TGTGCCAGCAGACCCTTTCGGATCATAGATACGCAGTATTTT.

This chain joins TRBV20-1 and TRBJ1-2; weak D call: TRBD1 (6 bases). V was trimmed by 5 bases and J by 3 bases, leaving 10 bases between them. Germline V gene lookup returns CDR1 DFQATT and CDR2 SNEGSKA (reference sequence). The CDR3 spans 12 residues. CDR3 residues: CSAQGLDYGYTF. CDR3 in DNA: TGCAGTGCTCAGGGGTTGGACTATGGCTACACCTTC.

The chain recombines TRBV18 with TRBJ1-5; D not resolved. The CDR3 has 16 amino acids. The germline V gene has CDR1 KGHSH and CDR2 LQKENI. Trimming shortened V by 0 bases and J by 0 bases, and 9 bases separated the two germline ends. The CDR3 nucleotides read TGTGCCAGCTCACCACCGGGGTACCATAGCAATCAGCCCCAGCATTTT. It yields the protein CASSPPGYHSNQPQHF.

This chain links TRBV6-1 with TRBJ1-1, with a possible D match to TRBD1 (5 bases). Trimming took off 3 bases at V and 11 bases at J, with 22 bases between the two ends. CDR3 length equals 15 residues. Looked up from germline, CDR1 is MNHNS and CDR2 is SASEGT. The CDR3 region has the DNA TGTGCCAGCAGTGACTTTAGAGCAACAGGTCTGGGGGCTTTCTTT. Its translation: CASSDFRATGLGAFF.

The rearrangement links TRBV19 to TRBJ1-5; the D gene is possibly TRBD1 (5 bases). The CDR3 length is 15 residues. Germline V gene data show CDR1 as LNHDA and CDR2 as SQIVND (reference sequence). The ends were cut back, 2 bases at V and 5 bases at J, with 13 bases in the middle. The CDR3 DNA is TGTGCCAGTAGTATAATGAACTGGGGGGATCAGCCCCAGCATTTT. Its translation: CASSIMNWGDQPQHF.